The TCR beta chain described here comes from a study of OX40 agonist ivuxolimab in advanced cancers. Study-level points and caveats: Antigen specificity was not determined for the expanded peripheral T cells. On average, CD8+ T cells had more expanded clones than CD4+.

Generated by immunoSEQ multiplex PCR, the TCRdb table keeps only in-frame clones and is missing some. The table has 70,000 or so clones, 60% to 85% seen once. Concerning this clone itself: Antigen specificity is unknown. The same CDR3 can be traced to other DNA sequences in this sample.

Trimming pared 1 base from V and 4 bases from J, leaving 8 bases between. The CDR3 is 13 amino acids. In germline, CDR1 is SGHAT, CDR2 FQNNGV. The receptor comes from an adult with an advanced solid tumor such as melanoma, head and neck, liver or kidney cancer. The sequences come from CD4+ or CD8+ T cells sorted from blood, collected in a trial of the OX40 agonist ivuxolimab. The J gene is TRBJ2-7, the V gene TRBV11-2; the D gene is possibly TRBD1 (5 bases). The chain's CDR3 is CASSLGRVYEQYF. The CDR3 DNA follows: TGTGCCAGCAGCTTAGGCAGGGTTTACGAGCAGTACTTC.